The present TCR beta chain was sequenced within a study of PD-1 blockade in classical Hodgkin lymphoma. Points from the study as a whole: When nivolumab was started under 1 year after ASCT, patients were excluded. Although disease activity or prior therapy may be involved, causes of the repertoire differences remain undefined. Healthy donors reportedly exceeded newly diagnosed patients in baseline TCR diversity.

Sequenced by immunoSEQ multiplex PCR; TCRdb stores in-frame clones only, minus some. The data hold 95,000 to 100,000 clones, with around 89% observed a single time. Each patient experienced a relapse that followed autologous stem cell transplantation, and brentuximab vedotin exposure varied. Each best response was a complete response, a partial response or progressive disease. This clone is a singleton in its sample. The antigen remains undetermined. V shed 2 bases and J 4 bases; nucleotides not matched to a gene: 6. CDR3 length: 14 amino acids. The germline gives CDR1 SGHRS, CDR2 YFSETQ. The sample here was peripheral blood mononuclear cells (PBMCs), taken before the second cycle of nivolumab. The TCR comes from a human donor with classical Hodgkin lymphoma. This chain uses TRBV5-1 with TRBJ2-7; the match to TRBD2 covers 7 bases. Here the CDR3 reads CASSLGSGLYEQYF. DNA of the CDR3: TGCGCCAGCAGCTTAGGTAGCGGGCTTTACGAGCAGTACTTC.